These 15 T cell receptor beta chains came from one sample sequenced in a study of T cell changes during pregnancy in multiple sclerosis. Sequencing was performed with immunoSEQ multiplex PCR; in TCRdb, only in-frame clones are kept and a portion is missing. The sample consists of 85,000 to 100,000 clones, 91% of them appearing once. Material: peripheral blood, obtained before pregnancy. Receptor source: a female donor with multiple sclerosis, enrolled in a pregnancy study.

The genes are TRBV5-1 and TRBJ1-3; possible D gene TRBD1, 6 bases. Germline-derived CDR1 and CDR2 are SGHRS and YFSETQ. The CDR3 contains 16 residues. V gave up 1 base and J gave up 4 bases, with 15 bases separating them. CDR3 DNA: TGCGCCAGCAGCTTGAATGGGGGGGCGCGAGGAAACACCATATATTTT. It encodes CASSLNGGARGNTIYF.

The chain is built from TRBV28 and TRBJ2-6; D remains unclear. Trimming removed 6 bases from V and 0 bases from J, with 12 bases in between. This CDR3 comprises 16 residues. Germline CDR1 reads MDHEN; CDR2 reads SYDVKM. DNA of the CDR3: TGTGCCAGCAGACGTACTGTTGGCTCTGGGGCCAACGTCCTGACTTTC. Protein: CASRRTVGSGANVLTF. Complete variable domain (other parts from reference TRBV28 and TRBJ2-6): DVKVTQSSRYLVKRTGEKVFLECVQDMDHENMFWYRQDPGLGLRLIYFSYDVKMKEKGDIPEGYSVSREKKERFSLILESASTNQTSMYLCASRRTVGSGANVLTFGAGSRLTVL.

The V call is TRBV5-1, the J call TRBJ2-6; 8 nucleotides align to TRBD1. V shed 4 bases and J 2 bases; nucleotides not matched to a gene: 11. CDR3 size: 18 residues. CDR1 is SGHRS and CDR2 is YFSETQ in the germline V gene. As DNA, the CDR3 is TGCGCCAGCAGCGCCGGAGGACAGGGTATAGCTGGGGCCAACGTCCTGACTTTC. Translation gives CASSAGGQGIAGANVLTF.

This chain joins TRBV5-3 and TRBJ1-1; the match to TRBD1 covers 7 bases. TRBV5-3 is an open reading frame, and its role is uncertain. After removal of 1 base from V and 7 bases from J, the junction contained 4 bases not matched to a gene. The CDR3 contains 13 residues. The CDR3: CARSLWGTDEAFF. The DNA of the CDR3 is TGTGCCAGAAGCTTGTGGGGGACAGATGAAGCTTTCTTT.

The chain combines TRBV19 with TRBJ1-4, with 8 bases aligning to TRBD1. V trimming: 5 bases; J trimming: 4 bases; junction bases outside the gene matches: 12. The V gene's germline CDR1 is LNHDA and CDR2 SQIVND (reference sequence). This CDR3 is built from 17 residues. CDR3 loop: CASSFDRGRSINEKLFF. The CDR3 DNA follows: TGTGCCAGTAGTTTCGACAGGGGCCGATCTATTAATGAAAAACTGTTTTTT.

The chain is built from TRBV4-2 and TRBJ1-5; 7 bases are shared with TRBD1. Losses at the gene ends were 0 bases for V and 6 bases for J; bases not matched to a gene: 11. The germline V gene encodes CDR1 LGHNA and CDR2 YNFKEQ. The CDR3 is 17 amino acids. The CDR3 protein is CASSQDLGRQGGQPQHF. Here the CDR3 DNA reads TGTGCCAGCAGCCAAGATCTAGGGCGACAGGGAGGTCAGCCCCAGCATTTT.

V is TRBV7-3 and J is TRBJ1-6; D possibly corresponds to TRBD1 (5 bases). From germline, CDR1 is SGHTA and CDR2 FQGTGA. V lost 5 bases to trimming and J lost 6 bases, with 8 bases between them. This CDR3 has 13 amino acids. CDR3 nucleotides: TGTGCCAGCAGCCAGGACACTAATTCACCCCTCCACTTT. Translating it yields CASSQDTNSPLHF.

The V and J genes are TRBV28 and TRBJ2-7; 8 nucleotides agree with TRBD1. Losses at the gene ends were 7 bases for V and 3 bases for J; bases not matched to a gene: 11. CDR3 length: 15 amino acids. Germline CDR1 MDHEN, CDR2 SYDVKM. Written as DNA, the CDR3 is TGTGCCAGCACCCGACCAGGGGGCCCGATCTACGAGCAGTACTTC. It translates to CASTRPGGPIYEQYF.

Here the CDR3 reads CASSLIGLAGGVSYEQYF. For the CDR3, the DNA is TGCGCCAGCAGCTTGATTGGACTAGCGGGAGGTGTATCCTACGAGCAGTACTTC. The chain has TRBV5-1 and TRBJ2-7; 14 nucleotides match TRBD2. CDR3 length: 18 amino acids. Germline lookup yields CDR1 SGHRS and CDR2 YFSETQ. Trimming cost V 1 base and J 1 base; bases outside gene matches: 7.

This rearrangement joins TRBV10-3 to TRBJ2-7, with D tentatively TRBD1 (6 bases). CDR3 length: 15 residues. Germline CDR1 is ENHRY and CDR2 is SYGVKD. V lost 3 bases to trimming and J lost 2 bases, with 14 bases between them. The CDR3 loop reads CAISDTRTVPYEQYF. Here the CDR3 DNA reads TGTGCCATCAGTGATACCCGGACAGTCCCCTACGAGCAGTACTTC.

The chain joins TRBV6-5 to TRBJ1-1, with TRBD1 matching over 9 bases. This CDR3 is built from 14 residues. In germline, CDR1 is MNHEY, CDR2 SVGAGI. V was pared by 6 bases and J by 1 base, with 3 bases of the junction left unmatched. CDR3 protein: CASRTGQGNTEAFF. The CDR3 DNA reads as TGTGCCAGCAGGACGGGACAGGGGAACACTGAAGCTTTCTTT.

This clone was seen only a few times. V is TRBV10-3 and J is TRBJ1-1, with a tentative D call TRBD1 (5 bases). The V end was cut by 6 bases, the J end by 1 base, with 6 bases between. Germline CDR1 is ENHRY and CDR2 is SYGVKD. CDR3 length: 12 amino acids. The CDR3: CAIRGPNTEAFF. For the CDR3, the DNA is TGTGCCATCAGGGGGCCGAACACTGAAGCTTTCTTT.

This clone has a single count. At one end, the junction sequence differs from germline, possibly due to a read error. As DNA, the CDR3 is TGTGTCAGCGCGCGGAGGGAAGAGACCCAGTACTTC. This translates into CVSARREETQYF. The chain combines TRBV2 with TRBJ2-5, with D tentatively TRBD2 (6 bases). The germline CDR1 and CDR2 sequences are SNHLY and FYNNEI. This CDR3 region has 12 residues.

The V gene is TRBV19, the J gene TRBJ2-7; TRBD1 might be the D (6 bases). The length of the CDR3 is 14 residues. V lost 6 bases to trimming and J lost 3 bases, with 15 bases between them. Germline CDR1 and CDR2: LNHDA and SQIVND (reference sequence). The chain's CDR3 is CASRLQGSGYEQYF. In nucleotides, the CDR3 is TGTGCCAGTAGACTCCAGGGGTCAGGCTACGAGCAGTACTTC.

The chain combines TRBV19 with TRBJ2-5; D gene uncertain. Germline V gene data show CDR1 as LNHDA and CDR2 as SQIVND (reference sequence). This CDR3 region has 14 residues. V lost 7 bases and J 7 bases, leaving 19 bases between the germline ends. Here the CDR3 reads CASTNGRYPGTQYF. For the CDR3, the DNA is TGTGCCAGTACTAATGGTCGGTACCCGGGGACCCAGTACTTC.